This TCR beta chain is drawn from a study of blood T cell repertoires in COVID-19. Residents of about two dozen US areas, aged about 18 to 95 years, made up the participants. Participant reports of clinical history set cohort assignment. This clone was seen a handful of times. Original analysis: Amplification from reference gene primers served as the basis for estimated nucleated cell counts. Assay used: immunoSEQ multiplex PCR; TCRdb lists only in-frame clones, some missing. V and J calls and clone size come straight from that table; D and trimming were deduced from the DNA. The sample contains about 81,000 clones, around 89% of which appear only once. CDR1 is LNHDA and CDR2 is SQIVND in the germline V gene (reference sequence). This CDR3 contains 13 residues. Trimming pared 0 bases from V and 7 bases from J, leaving 7 bases between.

The source material was PBMCs or T cells enriched from blood (not recorded which). This clonotype originated in a woman between 45 and 60 years old with acute COVID-19. V and J are TRBV19 and TRBJ1-5; possible D gene TRBD1, 6 bases. CDR3 nucleotide sequence: TGTGCCAGTAGTATAGAACAGGGCCAGCCCCAGCATTTT. Translation: CASSIEQGQPQHF.